This T cell receptor (beta chain) emerged from a study of OX40 agonist ivuxolimab in advanced cancers. Study summary: Patients received intravenous ivuxolimab every 2 weeks at 0.01 to 10 mg/kg.

Only in-frame clones appear in the TCRdb table, and some are missing; sequencing was by immunoSEQ multiplex PCR. This table holds about 72,000 clones, roughly 86% found once. This clone was seen only once. Its antigen remains unidentified. The study, taken as a whole, reports: Expanded clones tended on average to be more numerous among CD8+ T cells than CD4+. Clonal expansion in partial responders at 0.1-3.0 mg/kg ranked among the lowest. Clonal expansion by week 6 occurred in CD4+ and CD8+ blood T cells (at 0.1 to 3.0 mg/kg).

Here the sequenced sample was CD4+ or CD8+ T cells sorted from blood, taken in a trial of the OX40 agonist ivuxolimab. The receptor was derived from an adult with an advanced solid tumor such as melanoma, head and neck, liver or kidney cancer.

CDR3 DNA sequence: TGTGCCAGCAGTTCTCATGGGACAGGGCACCCCTACGAGCAGTACTTC. The encoded protein is CASSSHGTGHPYEQYF. The rearrangement uses TRBV27 and TRBJ2-7; 9 positions match TRBD1. The V gene end was trimmed by 4 bases and the J gene end by 2 bases; junction bases not matched to a gene: 9. This CDR3 has 16 residues. CDR1 MNHEY and CDR2 SMNVEV come from the germline V gene (reference sequence).